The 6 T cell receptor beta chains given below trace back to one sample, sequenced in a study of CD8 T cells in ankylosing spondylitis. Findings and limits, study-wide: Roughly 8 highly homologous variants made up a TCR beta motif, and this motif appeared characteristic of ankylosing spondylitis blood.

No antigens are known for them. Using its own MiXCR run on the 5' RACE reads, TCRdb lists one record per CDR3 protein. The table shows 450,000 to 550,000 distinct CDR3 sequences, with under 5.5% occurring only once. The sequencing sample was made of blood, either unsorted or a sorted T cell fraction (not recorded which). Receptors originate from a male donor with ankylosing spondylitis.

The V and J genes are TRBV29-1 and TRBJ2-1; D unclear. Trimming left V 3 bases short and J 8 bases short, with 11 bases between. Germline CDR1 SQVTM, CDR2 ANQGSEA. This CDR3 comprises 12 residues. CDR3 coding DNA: TGCAGCGTTGACGTCCTAAGGGATGAGCAGTTCTTC. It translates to CSVDVLRDEQFF.

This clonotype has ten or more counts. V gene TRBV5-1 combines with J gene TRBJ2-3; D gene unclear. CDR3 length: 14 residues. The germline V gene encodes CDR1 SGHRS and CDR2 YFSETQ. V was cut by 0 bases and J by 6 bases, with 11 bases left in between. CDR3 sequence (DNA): TGCGCCAGCAGCTTGGGCCTTCCCCAGGATACGCAGTATTTT. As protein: CASSLGLPQDTQYF. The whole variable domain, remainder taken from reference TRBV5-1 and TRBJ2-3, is KAGVTQTPRYLIKTRGQQVTLSCSPISGHRSVSWYQQTPGQGLQFLFEYFSETQRNKGNFPGRFSGRQFSNSRSEMNVSTLELGDSALYLCASSLGLPQDTQYFGPGTRLTVL.

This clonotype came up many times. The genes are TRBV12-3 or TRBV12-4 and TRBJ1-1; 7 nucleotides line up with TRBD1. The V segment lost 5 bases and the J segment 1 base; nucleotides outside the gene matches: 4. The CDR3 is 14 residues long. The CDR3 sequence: CASSQNRGNTEAFF. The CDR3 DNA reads TGTGCCAGCAGTCAAAACAGGGGGAACACTGAAGCTTTCTTT.

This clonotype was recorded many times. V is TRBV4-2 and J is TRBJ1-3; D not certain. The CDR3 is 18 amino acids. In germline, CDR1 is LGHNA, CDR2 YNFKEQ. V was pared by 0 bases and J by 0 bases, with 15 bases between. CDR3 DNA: TGTGCCAGCAGCCAAGAGGCTGGCAGTCCAAACTCTGGAAACACCATATATTTT. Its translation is CASSQEAGSPNSGNTIYF.

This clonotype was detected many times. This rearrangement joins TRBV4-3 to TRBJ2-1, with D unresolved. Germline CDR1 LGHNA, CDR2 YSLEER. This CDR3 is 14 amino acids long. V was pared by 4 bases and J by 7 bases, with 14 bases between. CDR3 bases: TGCGCCAGCAGCCCCGCCCCGGCGTCGAATGAGCAGTTCTTC. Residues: CASSPAPASNEQFF.

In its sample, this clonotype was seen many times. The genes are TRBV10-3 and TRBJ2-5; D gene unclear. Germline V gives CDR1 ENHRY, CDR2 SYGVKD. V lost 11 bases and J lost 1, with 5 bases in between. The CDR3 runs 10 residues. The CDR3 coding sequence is TGTGCCCCCACCCAAGAGACCCAGTACTTC. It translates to CAPTQETQYF.